The next 3 T cell receptor beta chains were all read from a single sample in a study of blood T cells in healthy people across ages. Combining a sample-barcoded 5' primer with a J-beta primer mix, a second PCR ran for 7 to 11 cycles. TCRdb analysed the 5' RACE reads with MiXCR anew, one entry per CDR3 protein. The table has roughly 1.5 million distinct CDR3 sequences, approximately 43% seen once; the top ten hold more than 4%. Sequencing was done on a sample of blood. Receptors were obtained from a woman between 18 and 29 years old in good health.

The rearrangement uses TRBV20-1 and TRBJ2-4, with D unclear. The J call may be in error: the DNA end matches TRBJ2-7 better. From germline, CDR1 is DFQATT and CDR2 SNEGSKA (reference sequence). This CDR3 has 11 amino acids. The CDR3 reads CSASRIYEQYF. In DNA form, the CDR3 reads TGCAGTGCTAGTCGGATCTACGAGCAGTACTTC.

V usage is TRBV7-2 and J usage is TRBJ1-2, with 7 bases matching TRBD1. Germline-derived CDR1 and CDR2 are SGHTA and FQGNSA. The CDR3 runs to 16 residues. V trimming: 4 bases; J trimming: 4 bases; junction bases outside the gene matches: 12. The CDR3 DNA reads TGTGCCAGCAGCTCACCCCCGGGCAGGGACAGCTATGGCTACACCTTC. Translation gives CASSSPPGRDSYGYTF.

This chain links TRBV3-1 with TRBJ1-3, with 9 bases lining up with TRBD1. The CDR3 loop spans 16 amino acids. The V and J ends lost 0 bases and 7 bases, in that order; junction bases with no gene match: 7. Germline values: CDR1 LGHDT, CDR2 YNNKEL (reference sequence). The CDR3 nucleotides read TGTGCCAGCAGCCAAGAGGGACAGGGAGGTCGGAACACCATATATTTT. Amino acid sequence: CASSQEGQGGRNTIYF. Full variable domain (outside the CDR3, taken from reference TRBV3-1 and TRBJ1-3): DTAVSQTPKYLVTQMGNDKSIKCEQNLGHDTMYWYKQDSKKFLKIMFSYNNKELIINETVPNRFSPKSPDKAHLNLHINSLELGDSAVYFCASSQEGQGGRNTIYFGEGSWLTVV.